The 11 T cell receptor beta chains given below trace back to one sample, sequenced in a study of shared clonotypes between healthy human individuals. Clones were sequenced by immunoSEQ multiplex PCR, and TCRdb holds only the in-frame ones, with some missing. The sample has over a million clones, around 97% seen once; the top ten hold roughly 1.1%. The sample taken for sequencing was naive CD4+ T cells sorted from blood. Subset in this sample: CD45RA+ positively selected. The receptors shown here come from a man aged 25-45 years in good health.

The genes are TRBV4-3 and TRBJ1-1; D is unclear. The germline V gene has CDR1 LGHNA and CDR2 YSLEER. This CDR3 comprises 12 residues. The V and J ends lost 0 bases and 8 bases respectively, with 7 bases between them. The CDR3 spells CASSQDRREAFF. DNA of the CDR3: TGCGCCAGCAGCCAAGATCGGCGGGAAGCTTTCTTT.

Concerning this clone: This CDR3 is also generated by other DNA sequences in the sample. The chain combines TRBV11-2 with TRBJ2-7; the match to TRBD1 covers 10 bases. The ends lost 3 bases at V and 3 bases at J; junction bases unmatched: 2. CDR3 length equals 14 residues. CDR1 SGHAT and CDR2 FQNNGV come from the germline V gene. The CDR3 coding sequence is TGTGCCAGCAGCTTGGGGACAGGGGTCTACGAGCAGTACTTC. Translation: CASSLGTGVYEQYF.

The gene calls are TRBV4-1 and TRBJ2-3, with 7 bases fitting TRBD2. Germline lookup yields CDR1 MGHRA and CDR2 YSYEKL. The length of the CDR3 is 15 residues. The ends lost 3 bases at V and 5 bases at J; junction bases unmatched: 8. CDR3 region: CASSQLAGAGDTQYF. Here the CDR3 DNA reads TGCGCCAGCAGCCAGCTTGCGGGAGCGGGAGATACGCAGTATTTT.

This sequence joins TRBV7-3 and TRBJ2-1; unclear D gene. The CDR3 length is 14 residues. Germline lookup yields CDR1 SGHTA and CDR2 FQGTGA. Between the trimmed V and J ends, which lost 0 bases and 8 bases, there was a span of 11 bases. The CDR3 is CASSLTSLQDEQFF. In DNA form, the CDR3 reads TGTGCCAGCAGCTTAACCAGTTTACAAGATGAGCAGTTCTTC.

The J gene is TRBJ2-5, the V gene TRBV5-1, with D possibly being TRBD1 (6 bases). V was shortened by 1 base and J by 5 bases, with 15 bases between the two germline ends. CDR3 size: 15 residues. Germline V gene sequence: CDR1 SGHRS, CDR2 YFSETQ. Here the CDR3 reads CASSLWADQGETQYF. The CDR3 DNA is TGCGCCAGCAGCTTGTGGGCCGACCAGGGGGAGACCCAGTACTTC.

The gene calls are TRBV6-1 and TRBJ2-7, with TRBD1 as a possible D gene (7 bases). Germline V gene lookup returns CDR1 MNHNS and CDR2 SASEGT. The CDR3 extends over 13 amino acids. Deletions cut 9 bases from V and 3 bases from J, with 15 bases between. CDR3 loop: CASRRGLNYEQYF. DNA for the CDR3: TGTGCCAGTCGGAGGGGGCTGAACTACGAGCAGTACTTC.

This clone occurred once. The chain carries TRBV14 and TRBJ2-3; unclear D gene. The germline V gene has CDR1 SGHDN and CDR2 FVKESK. The CDR3 length is 13 residues. The V gene lost 1 base and the J gene lost 8 bases, with 10 bases spanning the gap. CDR3 nucleotides: TGTGCCAGCAGCCAAGTCAAGTCGGGTACGCAGTATTTT. This encodes CASSQVKSGTQYF.

The V and J genes are TRBV9 and TRBJ1-2, with TRBD1 matching over 9 bases. CDR1 SGDLS and CDR2 YYNGEE come from the germline V gene. The CDR3 sequence is 15 residues long. The trim removed 0 bases at V and 4 bases at J, leaving 4 bases unmatched. The CDR3 DNA follows: TGTGCCAGCAGCGTAGCAGGACAGGGGCTCTATGGCTACACCTTC. As protein: CASSVAGQGLYGYTF.

The chain uses TRBV28 and TRBJ2-7, with 8 bases lining up with TRBD2. Germline V gives CDR1 MDHEN, CDR2 SYDVKM. V was clipped by 3 bases and J by 1 base; unmatched bases: 5. This CDR3 is built from 15 residues. CDR3 sequence (DNA): TGTGCCAGCAGTTTGCACAGCGGGAGTTCCTACGAGCAGTACTTC. Its translation is CASSLHSGSSYEQYF.

This clone was seen a single time. V is TRBV19 and J is TRBJ1-5; D perhaps matches TRBD1 (5 bases). The germline CDR1 and CDR2 sequences are LNHDA and SQIVND (reference sequence). V was cut by 3 bases and J by 2 bases, with 14 bases left in between. The CDR3 covers 16 residues. The chain's CDR3 is CASSIVGIQGNQPQHF. The DNA of the CDR3 is TGTGCCAGTAGTATTGTAGGAATACAGGGCAATCAGCCCCAGCATTTT.

This clone was seen only once. The CDR3 protein is CASSPRQDEQYF. The CDR3 DNA sequence: TGTGCCAGCAGCCCACGACAGGACGAGCAGTACTTC. This sequence joins TRBV5-6 and TRBJ2-7, with a possible D match to TRBD1 (6 bases). The CDR3 is made up of 12 amino acids. CDR1 SGHDT and CDR2 YYEEEE come from the germline V gene. Trimming removed 4 bases from V and 5 bases from J, with 10 bases in between.